What follows are 8 T cell receptor beta chains derived from one specimen sequenced in a study of blood T cell repertoires in COVID-19. Generated by immunoSEQ multiplex PCR, the TCRdb table keeps only in-frame clones and is missing some. Of 140,000 or so clones in the sample, roughly 81% were seen once. Sequenced input: peripheral blood. The receptors shown here come from a human donor with acute or convalescent COVID-19. The donor label of this sample is uncertain.

This clone was seen once. The V and J genes are TRBV19 and TRBJ1-5; D is possibly TRBD1 (6 bases). Germline lookup yields CDR1 LNHDA and CDR2 SQIVND (reference sequence). The CDR3 totals 16 residues. Trimming removed 9 bases at V and 0 bases at J, with 18 bases between. The CDR3 sequence is CASGGQADHSNQPQHF. The CDR3 DNA is TGTGCCAGCGGGGGGCAGGCCGATCATAGCAATCAGCCCCAGCATTTT.

The J gene is TRBJ1-4, the V gene TRBV24-1; D possibly corresponds to TRBD1 (5 bases). CDR1 and CDR2 from the germline V gene are KGHDR and SFDVKD. The V and J ends lost 4 bases and 5 bases respectively, with 7 bases between them. The CDR3 length is 13 residues. In DNA, the CDR3 is TGTGCCACCAGTGAGGCAGGGAATGAAAAACTGTTTTTT. It codes for CATSEAGNEKLFF.

This chain links TRBV19 with TRBJ2-7, with 7 bases that match TRBD1. In germline, CDR1 is LNHDA, CDR2 SQIVND (reference sequence). The J segment lost 3 bases and the V segment lost 5 bases, leaving 7 bases of the junction unmatched. The CDR3 has 14 residues. The CDR3 DNA is TGTGCCAGTAGTTCGTGGACAGGAGACTACGAGCAGTACTTC. Amino acids: CASSSWTGDYEQYF.

This sequence joins TRBV7-3 and TRBJ2-1, with D possibly TRBD1 on 6 matching bases. Per germline, CDR1 SGHTA and CDR2 FQGTGA. CDR3 length: 15 amino acids. V was shortened by 4 bases and J by 6 bases, with 16 bases between the two germline ends. This CDR3 reads CASSSTGNSLNEQFF. Written as DNA, the CDR3 is TGTGCCAGCAGCTCCACAGGGAATTCCCTCAATGAGCAGTTCTTC.

The DNA of the CDR3 is TGTGCCAGCAGGACTTACCGGAACACTGAAGCTTTCTTT. Translation gives CASRTYRNTEAFF. This chain links TRBV28 with TRBJ1-1; no clear D gene. The germline V gene encodes CDR1 MDHEN and CDR2 SYDVKM. There are 13 residues in the CDR3. Trimming left V 6 bases short and J 1 base short, with 9 bases between.

The CDR3 DNA sequence: TGTGCCAGCAGCCGGGTGGTAAAGTCCTATAATTCACCCCTCCACTTT. Translation: CASSRVVKSYNSPLHF. The V and J genes are TRBV7-2 and TRBJ1-6; D gene ambiguous. CDR1 and CDR2 from the germline V gene are SGHTA and FQGNSA. Trimming stripped 5 bases from V and 1 base from J, with 12 bases between. The CDR3 covers 16 residues.

V gene TRBV9 combines with J gene TRBJ2-2; TRBD2 agrees at 10 bases. The junction had 5 bases not matched to a gene; V was cut back by 0 bases and J by 0 bases. The CDR3 totals 18 residues. CDR1 SGDLS and CDR2 YYNGEE come from the germline V gene. The CDR3 region is CASSVVSSGGANTGELFF. The CDR3 nucleotides are TGTGCCAGCAGCGTAGTCTCGAGCGGGGGGGCGAACACCGGGGAGCTGTTTTTT. Variable domain in full (rest from reference TRBV9 and TRBJ2-2): DSGVTQTPKHLITATGQRVTLRCSPRSGDLSVYWYQQSLDQGLQFLIQYYNGEERAKGNILERFSAQQFPDLHSELNLSSLELGDSALYFCASSVVSSGGANTGELFFGEGSRLTVL.

The chain is built from TRBV18 and TRBJ2-3, with 10 bases matching TRBD2. The CDR3 totals 15 residues. The trim removed 6 bases at V and 5 bases at J, leaving 8 bases unmatched. CDR1 is KGHSH and CDR2 is LQKENI in the germline V gene. As DNA, the CDR3 is TGTGCCAGCTCGTATACGGTAGCGGGAGGAGATACGCAGTATTTT. Its protein product is CASSYTVAGGDTQYF. The variable domain in full, with the rest retrieved from reference TRBV18 and TRBJ2-3, is NAGVMQNPRHLVRRRGQEARLRCSPMKGHSHVYWYRQLPEEGLKFMVYLQKENIIDESGMPKERFSAEFPKEGPSILRIQQVVRGDSAAYFCASSYTVAGGDTQYFGPGTRLTVL.